This TCR beta chain is drawn from a study of blood T cell repertoires in COVID-19. On the study more broadly: COVID-19 samples from acute and convalescent phases originated in the United States, Italy and Spain. Sources were T cells, B-cell-depleted T cells, or PBMCs; the material itself was cDNA or gDNA.

The CDR3 contains 15 residues. Per the germline V gene, CDR1 is SGHTA and CDR2 is FQGNSA. V trimming: 3 bases; J trimming: 5 bases; junction bases outside the gene matches: 6. Under the authors' procedure: Using reference gene primer amplification, nucleated cell counts were estimated. The data were produced by immunoSEQ multiplex PCR, yet TCRdb's version contains in-frame clones alone and is incomplete. V and J calls and clone size are those listed in that table; D and trimming were worked out from the DNA. The sample holds about 74,000 clones, roughly 79% seen once. Source material: peripheral blood. The chain combines TRBV7-2 with TRBJ2-3; TRBD2 matches at 9 bases. This TCR came from a man aged 70 or older with acute or convalescent COVID-19. In DNA form, the CDR3 reads TGTGCCAGCAGCTTTTTTGGAGCGGGGGGAGATACGCAGTATTTT. Translating it yields CASSFFGAGGDTQYF.